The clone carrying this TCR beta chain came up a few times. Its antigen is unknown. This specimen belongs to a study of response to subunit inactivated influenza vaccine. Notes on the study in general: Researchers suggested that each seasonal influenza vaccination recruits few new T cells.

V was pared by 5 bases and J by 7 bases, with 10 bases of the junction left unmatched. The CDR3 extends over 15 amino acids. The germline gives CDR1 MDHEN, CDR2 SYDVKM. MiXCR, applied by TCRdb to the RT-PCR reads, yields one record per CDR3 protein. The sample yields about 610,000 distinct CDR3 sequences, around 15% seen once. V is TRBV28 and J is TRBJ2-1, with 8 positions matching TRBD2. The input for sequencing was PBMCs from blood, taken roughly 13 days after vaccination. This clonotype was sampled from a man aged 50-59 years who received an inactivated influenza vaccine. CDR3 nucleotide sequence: TGTGCCAGCAGTACGGCTAGCGGGCCCCATAATGAGCAGTTCTTC. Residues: CASSTASGPHNEQFF.